This TCR beta chain was sequenced for a study of CD8 T cells in ankylosing spondylitis. Findings and limits, study-wide: For ankylosing spondylitis blood, a TCR beta motif of several highly homologous variants appeared characteristic. Significantly higher representation of disease-linked clones was reported for matched ankylosing spondylitis synovial fluid. Reactive arthritis synovial fluid and blood were previously reported to contain some motif variants. Those disease-linked clones were CD8+; they were also relatively rare in peripheral blood.

For this clonotype: The antigen is unknown. The junction departs from germline at one end; a sequencing error may be responsible.

Libraries for TCR beta were made by quantitative 5'-RACE with molecular barcodes. TCRdb reprocessed the 5' RACE reads with MiXCR, giving one entry per CDR3 protein. The sample has approximately 540,000 distinct CDR3 sequences, about 12% seen once. CDR3 length equals 14 residues. Per germline, CDR1 SGHRS and CDR2 YFSETQ. The receptor was isolated from a male donor with ankylosing spondylitis. The V and J genes are TRBV5-1 and TRBJ1-3, with 8 bases that match TRBD1. Sequenced material: blood, either unsorted or a sorted T cell fraction (not recorded which). In DNA form, the CDR3 reads TGCGCCAGCAGCCACGGGACAGGAGGAAACACCATAAATTTT. It encodes CASSHGTGGNTINF.